This TCR beta chain emerged from a study of blood T cell repertoires in COVID-19. Looking at the study overall: Donors in the United States, Italy and Spain gave samples during acute or convalescent COVID-19.

The method was immunoSEQ multiplex PCR; TCRdb's version includes in-frame clones alone and lacks a portion of them. The table lists around 48,000 clones, approximately 86% of them singletons. V gave up 10 bases and J gave up 9 bases; unmatched junction bases: 10. Germline CDR1 and CDR2: ENHRY and SYGVKD. The CDR3 is 14 residues long. The rearrangement joins TRBV10-3 to TRBJ1-6; 9 bases are shared with TRBD1. Sequences were obtained from peripheral blood. The TCR was taken from a man between 60 and 70 years old with active or convalescent COVID-19. CDR3 sequence: CASNRDRVGSPLHF. CDR3 nucleotide sequence: TGTGCCAGCAACCGGGACAGGGTGGGTTCACCCCTCCACTTT.